This entry describes one TCR beta chain. Which antigen it targets is not known. Base qualities were left out, and no much larger clone turns up one base away. The sample is drawn from a study of a mutant IDH1 vaccine in newly diagnosed glioma (TCRdb year 2021). Turning to the overall study: Across visits V03 through V10, patients got a total of eight vaccinations, given in weeks 1, 3, 5, 7, 11, 15, 19 and 23. Longitudinal TCRB deep sequencing was done for some 25 treated patients, wherever samples were available for exploratory analyses. Peripheral blood samples were drawn at six visits, namely V03 (baseline), V05, V07, V10, V12 and V13. Vaccination was initiated 4-6 weeks after radiotherapy alone, or concurrently with temozolomide cycles in the chemotherapy-containing groups. Before enrollment, most patients had been given radiochemotherapy with temozolomide as standard therapy, while the rest had received either radiotherapy alone or temozolomide alone. Of the approximately 30 treated patients, approximately 62% were male and approximately 38% were female, and the mean age was 40.4 years. General study outcomes and caveats: The authors stated that sample limitations prevented analyses of patient blood samples from being reproduced. Pseudoprogression seemed to be unrelated to changes in the top peripheral T cell clonotypes found by TCRB sequencing. Availability determined which PBMC samples were chosen for TCRB deep sequencing. Immune responses induced by the vaccine were seen in over 80% of patients across multiple MHC alleles.

The germline V gene provides CDR1 KGHSH and CDR2 LQKENI. The CDR3 spans 14 residues, from the cysteine through the phenylalanine. Only the CDR3 DNA is retained, 42 bases long and in frame from the first base. Trimming at the junction amounts to 6 bases on V and 1 base on J, and the germline ends lie 12 bases apart. The library was generated by the immunoSEQ multiplex PCR assay. Rearranged TCR beta chain sequences were amplified with the hsTCRB Kit following the manufacturer's protocol. TCRB libraries were sequenced on an Illumina MiSeq. As for the authors' bioinformatics: Demultiplexing, trimming and gene mapping were performed with the kit vendor's proprietary platform. As stored in TCRdb, this immuneACCESS dataset retains in-frame rearrangements with V and J assigned. A fraction of the clones does not appear; measured against another copy, unresolved V genes explain less than half of the discrepancy, and the remainder lacks a known reason. The V and J calls and clone size come from that table; D and trimming were worked out from the DNA. The sample table holds over 50,000 clones, of which more than 80% were seen once. The ten largest clonotypes hold around 4.4% of the sample.

The sample's time point label, decoded: week 5, during vaccination. Each vaccine dose was 300 ug of a 20-mer mutant IDH1 peptide in Montanide, given subcutaneously with topical imiquimod. Donors had newly diagnosed WHO grade 3 or 4 IDH1-mutant astrocytomas with loss of nuclear ATRX. The samples were drawn from NOA16, a multicentre, single-arm, open-label phase I trial in Germany that tested a mutant IDH1 peptide vaccine in humans for the first time. The DNeasy Blood and Tissue Kit was used to extract genomic DNA from EDTA blood for TCRB sequencing. This sequence uses TRBV18 and TRBJ2-5, and the D gene may be TRBD2, 6 bases matching. The sequences come from PBMCs, collected from a glioma patient whose treatment included an IDH1 peptide vaccine. The sequence came from a woman aged 40 to 50 with glioma. The nucleotide sequence is given as TGTGCCAGCTCTCAAGAAGCGGGCCAAGAGACCCAGTACTTC. This sequence encodes CASSQEAGQETQYF. The reference TRBV18 and TRBJ2-5 proteins fill in what lies around the CDR3, so the full variable domain reads NAGVMQNPRHLVRRRGQEARLRCSPMKGHSHVYWYRQLPEEGLKFMVYLQKENIIDESGMPKERFSAEFPKEGPSILRIQQVVRGDSAAYFCASSQEAGQETQYFGPGTRLLVL.